The rows below give T cell receptor beta chains drawn from one sample of a study of T cells in Graves' hyperthyroidism and ophthalmopathy. TCRdb redid the calling of the multiplex PCR reads with MiXCR, one entry per CDR3 protein. The table lists approximately 500,000 distinct CDR3 sequences, around 45% of them singletons. The sequenced material came from peripheral blood or thyroid tissue (not recorded which). Receptors originate from a woman aged 18-35 years with Graves' hyperthyroidism. CDR3s include the opening cysteine and the closing phenylalanine or tryptophan. Each record gives: CDR3 protein, CDR3 DNA, J gene, V gene, clone size, D gene. The D gene is left open where the match is weak. Size values are once, few and many counts, or a class for expanded clones, and some rows have none.

CAISESEGVRQETQYF | TGTGCCATCAGTGAGTCGGAGGGCGTTAGACAAGAGACCCAGTACTTC | TRBJ2-5 | TRBV10-3 | . | .
CSVETLPGQGGQPQHF | TGCAGCGTTGAAACTTTACCGGGACAGGGGGGGCAGCCCCAGCATTTT | TRBJ1-5 | TRBV29-1 | . | TRBD1
CASSQDTSGELFF | TGTGCCAGCAGCCAAGACACGAGCGGGGAGCTGTTTTTT | TRBJ2-2 | TRBV3-1 | many | .
CAWSFLPDSNQPQHF | TGTGCCTGGAGTTTTCTCCCGGATAGCAATCAGCCCCAGCATTTT | TRBJ1-5 | TRBV30 | . | .
CSARDPSAGASKTQYF | TGCAGTGCTAGAGATCCCTCAGCGGGGGCCTCAAAGACCCAGTACTTC | TRBJ2-5 | TRBV20-1 | . | TRBD2
CASMDLLTYEQYF | TGTGCCAGTATGGATCTGCTAACCTACGAGCAGTACTTC | TRBJ2-7 | TRBV19 | many | .
CATSDETGAGGYTF | TGTGCCACCAGTGACGAGACAGGGGCGGGTGGCTACACCTTC | TRBJ1-2 | TRBV24-1 | . | TRBD1
CASSEEGGAGNTIYF | TGTGCCAGCAGTGAAGAAGGTGGGGCTGGAAACACCATATATTTT | TRBJ1-3 | TRBV2 | many | .
CASSLSRGVQETQYF | TGTGCCAGCAGCCTCAGCAGGGGTGTCCAAGAGACCCAGTACTTC | TRBJ2-5 | TRBV2 | many | .
CASSTWDRGRDEQYF | TGTGCCAGCAGCACCTGGGACAGGGGGAGGGACGAGCAGTACTTC | TRBJ2-7 | TRBV7-2 | many | TRBD1
CASSPTGVRKYEQYF | TGTGCCAGCTCACCAACAGGGGTGCGTAAGTACGAGCAGTACTTC | TRBJ2-7 | TRBV18 | few | TRBD1
CASSFGTVEETQYF | TGCGCCAGCAGCTTCGGGACAGTAGAAGAGACCCAGTACTTC | TRBJ2-5 | TRBV5-1 | many | TRBD1
CASSLALTSGSLANTGELFF | TGTGCCAGCAGCTTAGCTTTGACTAGCGGGAGCCTAGCGAACACCGGGGAGCTGTTTTTT | TRBJ2-2 | TRBV7-9 | many | TRBD2
CASGLAGGGEQYF | TGTGCCAGCGGACTAGCGGGAGGGGGAGAGCAGTACTTC | TRBJ2-7 | TRBV6-5 | many | TRBD2
CASSLDVGGGYGYTF | TGCGCCAGCAGCTTGGATGTGGGCGGTGGGTATGGCTACACCTTC | TRBJ1-2 | TRBV5-1 | many | .
CSARKVAGYEQYF | TGCAGTGCTAGAAAGGTGGCAGGCTACGAGCAGTACTTC | TRBJ2-7 | TRBV20-1 | many | .
CASSFRQFGGIGYTF | TGTGCCAGCAGCTTCCGACAGTTCGGTGGTATCGGCTACACCTTC | TRBJ1-2 | TRBV12-3/TRBV12-4 | many | .
CASSPPGPGDHEQYF | TGTGCCAGCTCACCACCGGGGCCAGGGGACCACGAGCAGTACTTC | TRBJ2-7 | TRBV18 | few | .
CASSQAGTANYGYTF | TGCGCCAGCAGCCAAGCCGGGACAGCTAACTATGGCTACACCTTC | TRBJ1-2 | TRBV4-3 | many | TRBD1
CASSLRSQGYMNTEAFF | TGTGCCAGCAGTTTGCGGTCACAGGGTTACATGAACACTGAAGCTTTCTTT | TRBJ1-1 | TRBV12-3/TRBV12-4 | many | .
CASSPPRPGAVEETQYF | TGTGCCAGCAGCCCCCCACGGCCGGGGGCCGTCGAAGAGACCCAGTACTTC | TRBJ2-5 | TRBV11-2 | many | .
CASSGTSSGGYTF | TGTGCCAGCAGTGGGACTTCCTCGGGTGGCTACACCTTC | TRBJ1-2 | TRBV6-5 | once | .
CSVELQGDYGYTF | TGCAGCGTTGAACTCCAGGGAGACTATGGCTACACCTTC | TRBJ1-2 | TRBV29-1 | many | .
CASSLGQGPQETQYF | TGTGCCAGCAGCTTAGGACAGGGGCCACAAGAGACCCAGTACTTC | TRBJ2-5 | TRBV7-2 | . | TRBD1
CSVDLGSNQPQHF | TGCAGCGTCGACCTGGGTAGCAATCAGCCCCAGCATTTT | TRBJ1-5 | TRBV29-1 | . | .
CASSFGGQETQYF | TGTGCCAGCAGCTTCGGGGGTCAAGAGACCCAGTACTTC | TRBJ2-5 | TRBV7-9 | many | .
CSARRQGYTF | TGCAGTGCTAGAAGACAGGGTTACACCTTC | TRBJ1-2 | TRBV20-1 | . | TRBD1
CASSFAGQGWHGELFF | TGTGCCAGCAGCTTTGCCGGACAGGGTTGGCACGGGGAGCTGTTTTTT | TRBJ2-2 | TRBV7-8 | . | TRBD1